The text below deals with one T cell receptor beta chain. Its antigen remains unidentified. Germline CDR1 is SNHLY and CDR2 is FYNNEI. Unmatched junction bases numbered 7, after V lost 4 bases and J lost 5 bases. This CDR3 region has 14 residues. The data were obtained in a study of T cells in Graves' hyperthyroidism and ophthalmopathy. Broader study findings: Blood also carried most thyroid clonotypes expanded above 0.001.

RNA transcripts provided the source from which TCR beta CDR3 regions were amplified. Initially, a first-round RT-PCR of the TCR CDR3 employed the HTBI primer set. TCRdb redid the calling of the multiplex PCR reads with MiXCR, one entry per CDR3 protein. Of about 700,000 distinct CDR3 sequences listed, about 45% are singletons. The sequencing sample was made of peripheral blood or thyroid tissue (not recorded which). The TCR sequence derives from an adult man with Graves' disease, either hyperthyroidism or ophthalmopathy (not recorded which). The chain uses TRBV2 and TRBJ2-5, with 7 bases that match TRBD1. The CDR3 bases are TGTGCCAGCAGTGCAACCAGGGGGACGGAGACCCAGTACTTC. Translation: CASSATRGTETQYF.